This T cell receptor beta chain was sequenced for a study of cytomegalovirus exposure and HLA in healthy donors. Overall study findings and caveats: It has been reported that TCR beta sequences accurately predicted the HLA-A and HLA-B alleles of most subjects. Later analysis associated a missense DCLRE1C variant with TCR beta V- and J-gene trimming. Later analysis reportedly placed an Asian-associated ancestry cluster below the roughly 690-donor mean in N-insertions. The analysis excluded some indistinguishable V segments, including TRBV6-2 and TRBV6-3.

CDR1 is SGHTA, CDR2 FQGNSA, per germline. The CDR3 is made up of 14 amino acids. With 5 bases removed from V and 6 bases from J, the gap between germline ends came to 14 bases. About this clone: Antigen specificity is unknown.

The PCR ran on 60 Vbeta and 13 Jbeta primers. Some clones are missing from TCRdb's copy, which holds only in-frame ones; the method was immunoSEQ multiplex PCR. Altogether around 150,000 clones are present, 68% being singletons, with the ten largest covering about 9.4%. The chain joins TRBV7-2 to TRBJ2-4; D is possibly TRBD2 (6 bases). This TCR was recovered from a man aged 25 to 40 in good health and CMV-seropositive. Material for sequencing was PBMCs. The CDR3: CASSQRGGLNIQYF. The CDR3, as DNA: TGTGCCAGCAGCCAGAGGGGAGGTTTAAACATTCAGTACTTC.